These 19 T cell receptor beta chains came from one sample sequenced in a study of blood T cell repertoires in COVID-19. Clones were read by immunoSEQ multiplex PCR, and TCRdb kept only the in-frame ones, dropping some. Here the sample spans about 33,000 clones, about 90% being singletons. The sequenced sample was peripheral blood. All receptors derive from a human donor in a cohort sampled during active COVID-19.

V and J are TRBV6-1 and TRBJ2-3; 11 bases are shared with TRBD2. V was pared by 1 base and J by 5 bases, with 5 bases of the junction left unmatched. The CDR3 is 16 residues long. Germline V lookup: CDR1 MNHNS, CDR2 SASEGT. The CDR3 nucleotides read TGTGCCAGCAGTGAAGGTAGCGGGAGGGCCGGAGATACGCAGTATTTT. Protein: CASSEGSGRAGDTQYF.

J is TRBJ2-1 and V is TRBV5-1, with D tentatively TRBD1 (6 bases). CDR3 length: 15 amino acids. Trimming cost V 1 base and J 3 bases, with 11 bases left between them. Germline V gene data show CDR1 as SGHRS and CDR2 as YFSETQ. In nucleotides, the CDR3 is TGCGCCAGCAGCTTGAGTGGACAGAGCTACAATGAGCAGTTCTTC. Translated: CASSLSGQSYNEQFF.

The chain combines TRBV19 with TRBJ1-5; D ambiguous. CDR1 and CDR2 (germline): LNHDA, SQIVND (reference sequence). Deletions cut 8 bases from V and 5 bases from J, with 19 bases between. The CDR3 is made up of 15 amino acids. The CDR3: CASASDLWTDQPQHF. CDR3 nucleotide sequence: TGTGCCAGTGCCTCGGACCTCTGGACTGATCAGCCCCAGCATTTT.

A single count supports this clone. The CDR3 is CASSRGPRPNTEAFF. The CDR3 coding sequence is TGTGCCAGCAGTAGGGGGCCGCGCCCCAACACTGAAGCTTTCTTT. The chain combines TRBV6-5 with TRBJ1-1; 7 bases are a match to TRBD1. The CDR3 totals 15 residues. J lost 2 bases, V lost 5 bases, and 8 bases had no gene match. Germline CDR1 is MNHEY and CDR2 is SVGAGI.

CDR3 DNA sequence: TGTGCCAGCTCACCTCCAGGGTGGAACTATGGCTACACCTTC. It codes for CASSPPGWNYGYTF. The chain has TRBV18 and TRBJ1-2; perhaps TRBD1 as D (5 bases). The CDR3 runs to 14 residues. Germline V lookup: CDR1 KGHSH, CDR2 LQKENI. The V gene lost 3 bases and the J gene lost 2 bases, with 10 bases spanning the gap.

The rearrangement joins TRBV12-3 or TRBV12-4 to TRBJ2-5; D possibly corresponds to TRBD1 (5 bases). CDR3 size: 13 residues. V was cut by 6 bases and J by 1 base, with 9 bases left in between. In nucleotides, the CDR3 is TGTGCCAGCAGACCAGACAGCCAAGAGACCCAGTACTTC. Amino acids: CASRPDSQETQYF.

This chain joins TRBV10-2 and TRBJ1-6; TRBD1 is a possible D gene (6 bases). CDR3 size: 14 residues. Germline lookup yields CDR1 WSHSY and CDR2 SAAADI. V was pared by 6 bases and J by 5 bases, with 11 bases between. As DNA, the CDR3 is TGCGCCAGCAGACGCGGACAGAATAATTCACCCCTCCACTTT. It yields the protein CASRRGQNNSPLHF.

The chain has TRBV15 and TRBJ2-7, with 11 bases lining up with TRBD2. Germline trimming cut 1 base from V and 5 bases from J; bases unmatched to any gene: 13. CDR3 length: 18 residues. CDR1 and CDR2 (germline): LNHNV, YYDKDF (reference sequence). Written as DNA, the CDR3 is TGTGCCACCAGCAGAGGTCCGGCCGCACTAGCGGGGGCGGACGAGCAGTACTTC. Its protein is CATSRGPAALAGADEQYF. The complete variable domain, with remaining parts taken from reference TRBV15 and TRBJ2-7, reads DAMVIQNPRYQVTQFGKPVTLSCSQTLNHNVMYWYQQKSSQAPKLLFHYYDKDFNNEADTPDNFQSRRPNTSFCFLDIRSPGLGDTAMYLCATSRGPAALAGADEQYFGPGTRLTVT.

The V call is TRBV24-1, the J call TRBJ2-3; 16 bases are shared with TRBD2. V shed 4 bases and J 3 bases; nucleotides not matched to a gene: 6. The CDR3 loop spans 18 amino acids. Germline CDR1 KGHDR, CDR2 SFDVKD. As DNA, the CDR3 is TGTGCCACCAGTGACCGGGGACTAGCGGGAGGGCAAACAGATACGCAGTATTTT. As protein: CATSDRGLAGGQTDTQYF.

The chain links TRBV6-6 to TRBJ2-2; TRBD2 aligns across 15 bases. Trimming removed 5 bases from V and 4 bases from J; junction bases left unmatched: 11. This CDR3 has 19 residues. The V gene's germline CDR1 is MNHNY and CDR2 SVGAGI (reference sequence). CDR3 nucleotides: TGTGCCAGCAGTCCGATGGGACTAGCGGGGGGACCTACCACCGGGGAGCTGTTTTTT. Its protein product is CASSPMGLAGGPTTGELFF.

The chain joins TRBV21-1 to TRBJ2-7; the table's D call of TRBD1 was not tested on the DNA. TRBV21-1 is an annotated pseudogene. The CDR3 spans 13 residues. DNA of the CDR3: TGTGCCAGCAGCAACGGACAAGGCTACGAGCAGTACTTC. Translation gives CASSNGQGYEQYF.

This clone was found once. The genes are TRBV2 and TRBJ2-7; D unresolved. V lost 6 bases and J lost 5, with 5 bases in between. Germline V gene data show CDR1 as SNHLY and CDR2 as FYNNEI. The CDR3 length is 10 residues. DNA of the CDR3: TGTGCCAGCAGGAGGAACGAGCAGTACTTC. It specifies CASRRNEQYF. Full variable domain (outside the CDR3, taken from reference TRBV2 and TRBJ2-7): EPEVTQTPSHQVTQMGQEVILRCVPISNHLYFYWYRQILGQKVEFLVSFYNNEISEKSEIFDDQFSVERPDGSNFTLKIRSTKLEDSAMYFCASRRNEQYFGPGTRLTVT.

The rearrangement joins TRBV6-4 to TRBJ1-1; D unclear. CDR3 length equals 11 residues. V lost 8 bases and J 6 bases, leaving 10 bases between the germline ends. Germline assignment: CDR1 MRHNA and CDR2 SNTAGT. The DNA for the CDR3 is TGTGCCAGCGACGGGGAAGCTGAAGCTTTCTTT. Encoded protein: CASDGEAEAFF.

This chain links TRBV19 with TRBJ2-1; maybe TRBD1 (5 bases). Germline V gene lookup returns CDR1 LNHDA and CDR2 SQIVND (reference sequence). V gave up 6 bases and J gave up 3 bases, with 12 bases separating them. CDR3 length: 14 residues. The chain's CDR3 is CASSSRQIYNEQFF. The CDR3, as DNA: TGTGCCAGTAGCTCCAGACAGATCTACAATGAGCAGTTCTTC.

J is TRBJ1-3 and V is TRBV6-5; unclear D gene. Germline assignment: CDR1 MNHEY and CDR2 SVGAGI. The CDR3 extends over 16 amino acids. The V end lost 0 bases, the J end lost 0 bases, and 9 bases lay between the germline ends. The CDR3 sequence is CASSYSREYSGNTIYF. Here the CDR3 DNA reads TGTGCCAGCAGTTACTCGCGCGAATACTCTGGAAACACCATATATTTT.

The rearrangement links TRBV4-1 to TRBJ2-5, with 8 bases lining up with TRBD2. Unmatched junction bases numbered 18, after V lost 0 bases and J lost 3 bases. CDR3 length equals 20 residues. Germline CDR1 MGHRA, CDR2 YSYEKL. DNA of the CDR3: TGCGCCAGCAGCCAAGATCGACGCGTAGGGGTAGCGGGGCCCAAAGAGACCCAGTACTTC. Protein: CASSQDRRVGVAGPKETQYF.

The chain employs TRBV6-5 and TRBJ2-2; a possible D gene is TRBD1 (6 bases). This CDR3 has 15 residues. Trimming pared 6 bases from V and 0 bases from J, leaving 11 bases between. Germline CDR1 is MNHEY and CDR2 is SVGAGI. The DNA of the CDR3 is TGTGCCAGCAGCCGGGGACATACGAACACCGGGGAGCTGTTTTTT. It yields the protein CASSRGHTNTGELFF.

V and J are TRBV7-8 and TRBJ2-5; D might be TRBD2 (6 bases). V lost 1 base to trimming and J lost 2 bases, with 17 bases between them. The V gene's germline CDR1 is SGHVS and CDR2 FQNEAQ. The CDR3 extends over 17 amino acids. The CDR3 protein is CASSLVFGSGLQETQYF. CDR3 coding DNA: TGTGCCAGCAGCTTAGTTTTTGGGAGCGGGCTTCAAGAGACCCAGTACTTC.

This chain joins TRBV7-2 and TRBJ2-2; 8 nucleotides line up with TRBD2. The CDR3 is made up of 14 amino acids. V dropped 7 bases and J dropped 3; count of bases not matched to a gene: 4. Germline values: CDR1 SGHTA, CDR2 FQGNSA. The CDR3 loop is CASTGGAHTGELFF. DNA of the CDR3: TGTGCCAGCACCGGGGGGGCCCACACCGGGGAGCTGTTTTTT.